This T cell receptor (beta chain) came from a study of T cell changes during pregnancy in multiple sclerosis (dated by TCRdb to the late 2010s). About the full investigation: The study examined how the T cell repertoire changed over the course of pregnancy in women with multiple sclerosis.

Reading from cysteine to phenylalanine, the CDR3 counts 17 amino acids. Only CDR3 DNA is held: 51 bases, read in frame from base 1. CDR1 is given as SGHTA and CDR2 as FQGNSA, both from the germline V gene. V was cut back by 4 bases and J by 2 bases, leaving a gap of 20 bases between them. The library was made by the immunoSEQ multiplex PCR assay. TCRdb stores this immuneACCESS table with in-frame sequences only. Part of the clones is absent; in the studies checked, under half of the shortfall reflects unresolved V genes, and no reason is known for the rest. The sample includes approximately 40,000 clones, with 70% to 90% observed a single time. About 0.51% of the sample lies in the top ten. Regarding this clone: Its antigen remains unidentified. No quality values exist for individual bases; no much larger clone is one base distant.

The chain joins TRBV7-2 to TRBJ1-2, and perhaps TRBD1 as D gene, on 6 matching bases. The sample consisted of CD4+ T cells from peripheral blood mononuclear cells, taken in the first trimester of pregnancy. This TCR derives from a female donor with multiple sclerosis, enrolled in a pregnancy study. For the CDR3, the sequence is CASSSPAGVETNYGYTF. The nucleotides read TGTGCCAGCAGCTCCCCGGCAGGGGTCGAGACCAACTATGGCTACACCTTC.